Listed here are 8 T cell receptor beta chains from one sample, sequenced in a study of CD8+ T cells in alopecia areata. Sequencing templates came from extracted RNA that was reverse transcribed into cDNA. Measured with immunoSEQ multiplex PCR; TCRdb has only the in-frame clones, and not every one. The table lists about 120,000 clones, with no singletons. The sequenced sample consisted of lesional skin. The receptors originated from a C3H/HeJ mouse with alopecia areata. The mouse line has the MHC haplotype H2-k.

There are a few counts of this clone. Gene names are the mouse ones. The CDR3 goes on 4 residues after the read ends, and that part is filled in from the germline J gene. The chain uses TRBV13-3 and TRBJ2-2; no clear D. V was trimmed by 3 bases and J by 0 bases, leaving 12 bases between them. Germline loops: CDR1 NNHDY, CDR2 SYVADS. The CDR3 runs 16 residues. The chain's CDR3 is CASSGDTKTNTGQLYF. Incomplete CDR3 DNA: TGTGCCAGCAGTGGAGACACAAAAACAAACACCGGG.

In the case of this clone: Genes and germline are mouse. The CDR3 sequence is CTCSEPGLGVNQDTQYF. The covered CDR3 bases are TGCACCTGCAGTGAACCGGGACTGGGGGTTAACCAAGAC. The chain recombines TRBV1 with TRBJ2-5; 11 nucleotides agree with TRBD2. The CDR3 goes on 4 residues after the read ends, and that part is filled in from the germline J gene. From germline, CDR1 is NSQYPW and CDR2 LRSPGD (reference sequence). The V segment lost 4 bases and the J segment 0 bases; nucleotides outside the gene matches: 6. The CDR3 is 17 amino acids.

This clone turned up a few times. Genes here carry mouse names. The read halts 4 residues ahead of the CDR3 end, with the missing end drawn from the germline J gene. V usage is TRBV1 and J usage is TRBJ2-4, with 12 bases lining up with TRBD2. Looked up from germline, CDR1 is NSQYPW and CDR2 is LRSPGD (reference sequence). V dropped 0 bases and J dropped 0; count of bases not matched to a gene: 1. There are 17 residues in the CDR3. The covered CDR3 bases are TGCACCTGCAGTGCAGATGGGACTGGGGGGAGTCAAAAC. Encoded protein: CTCSADGTGGSQN. The entire CDR3 reads CTCSADGTGGSQNTLYF.

This clone showed up many times. Any gene name here is a mouse gene name. The sequence runs out 4 residues before the end of the CDR3; the remainder is reconstructed from the germline J gene. The chain is built from TRBV13-1 and TRBJ2-1; 11 bases agree with TRBD2. Germline V lookup: CDR1 NSHNY, CDR2 SYGAGN. The CDR3 loop spans 14 amino acids. The CDR3: CASSDALGGPEQFF. The sequenced CDR3 bases are TGTGCCAGCAGTGATGCACTGGGGGGGCCT.

This clone came up a few times. Gene and germline names: mouse. Read data end 4 residues before the CDR3 end; the end is taken from the germline J gene. The chain combines TRBV13-3 with TRBJ2-4; weak D call: TRBD1 (6 bases). V shed 0 bases and J shed 2 bases, with 10 bases lying between them. CDR1 NNHDY and CDR2 SYVADS come from the germline V gene. The CDR3 is 15 amino acids. CDR3: CASSDARGYQNTLYF. The CDR3 DNA, read in part, is TGTGCCAGCAGTGATGCAAGGGGGTATCAAAAC.

Concerning this clone: Mouse gene names and germline throughout. Read coverage stops 4 residues before the CDR3 terminus; the germline J gene supplies the remainder. The V gene is TRBV13-3, the J gene TRBJ1-1, with D possibly matching TRBD1 (6 bases). The V end lost 4 bases, the J end lost 0 bases, and 10 bases lay between the germline ends. Germline lookup yields CDR1 NNHDY and CDR2 SYVADS. This CDR3 region has 14 residues. Partial CDR3 DNA: TGTGCCAGCAGTAACAGGGAGGAGAACACA. This encodes CASSNREENT. The full CDR3 sequence reads CASSNREENTEVFF.

A few counts support this clone. Gene names are the mouse ones. The read comes to an end 4 residues before the CDR3 does, leaving the germline J gene to fill in the end. The V gene is TRBV19, the J gene TRBJ2-2; tentatively, D is TRBD2 (6 bases). CDR1 is FNHDT, CDR2 SITEND, per germline (reference sequence). The CDR3 is 15 residues long. Trimming cost V 4 bases and J 2 bases, with 12 bases left between them. The part of the CDR3 DNA that was read is TGTGCCAGCAGTTCGACTGGTGCCAACACCGGG. Its protein is CASSSTGANTG. The whole CDR3 sequence reads CASSSTGANTGQLYF.

This clone was observed a few times. Gene names are the mouse ones. The observed sequence ends 4 residues before the CDR3 terminus, with the missing tail filled in from the germline J gene. The rearrangement links TRBV1 to TRBJ2-7, with TRBD2 matching 8 bases. CDR1 is NSQYPW and CDR2 is LRSPGD in the germline V gene (reference sequence). This CDR3 has 16 amino acids. The CDR3 spells CTCSAAHGTGVYEQYF. Incomplete CDR3 DNA: TGCACCTGCAGTGCAGCCCACGGGACTGGAGTTTAT.